This T cell receptor beta chain stems from a study of cytomegalovirus exposure and HLA in healthy donors. Study findings and constraints: Most TCR beta V segments were productive about 87% or about 30% of the time in an earlier analysis.

As concerns this clone: The antigen is not known.

A multiplex PCR was run with 60 Vbeta primers and 13 Jbeta primers. In the original processing: Later, an analysis found some 80 million unique TCR beta chains, and around 12 million of these were shared. Assay used: immunoSEQ multiplex PCR; TCRdb lists only in-frame clones, some missing. The DNA was the basis for D and trimming; V, J and clone size are from that table. The sample contains 130,000 to 150,000 clones, more than 75% of which appear only once. The CDR3 has 15 amino acids. With V trimmed by 1 base and J by 5 bases, 6 bases remained unmatched. The germline CDR1 and CDR2 sequences are SEHNR and FQNEAQ (reference sequence).

The sequencing input was PBMCs. The genes are TRBV7-9 and TRBJ2-7; 9 bases agree with TRBD1. The sequence derives from a female donor in good health and CMV-seronegative. Here the CDR3 reads CASSLVQGAFHEQYF. CDR3 nucleotide sequence: TGTGCCAGCAGCTTAGTACAGGGGGCGTTCCACGAGCAGTACTTC. Complete variable domain (other parts from reference TRBV7-9 and TRBJ2-7): DTGVSQNPRHKITKRGQNVTFRCDPISEHNRLYWYRQTLGQGPEFLTYFQNEAQLEKSRLLSDRFSAERPKGSFSTLEIQRTEQGDSAMYLCASSLVQGAFHEQYFGPGTRLTVT.